One and the same sample provided the 4 T cell receptor beta chains below, sequenced in a study of cytomegalovirus exposure and HLA in healthy donors. Repertoires were generated with immunoSEQ multiplex PCR, while TCRdb's copy carries only in-frame clones and drops some. Among 260,000 or so clones listed, roughly 88% were seen once. Sequenced sample: PBMCs. These receptors all stem from a woman between 18 and 30 years old in good health and CMV-seronegative.

The chain recombines TRBV5-1 with TRBJ2-1; D may be TRBD1 (5 bases). This CDR3 is 12 amino acids long. The V and J ends lost 7 bases and 6 bases respectively, with 11 bases between them. CDR1 is SGHRS and CDR2 is YFSETQ in the germline V gene. The CDR3 sequence is CASSLRVNEQFF. CDR3 DNA: TGCGCCAGCTCCCTCAGGGTCAATGAGCAGTTCTTC.

The CDR3 loop is CASSPWDGRSGANVLTF. Here the CDR3 DNA reads TGCGCCAGCAGCCCATGGGACGGGAGGTCTGGGGCCAACGTCCTGACTTTC. V is TRBV4-1 and J is TRBJ2-6; 7 bases are shared with TRBD2. The CDR3 has 17 amino acids. V trimming: 4 bases; J trimming: 1 base; junction bases outside the gene matches: 7. Germline V gene lookup returns CDR1 MGHRA and CDR2 YSYEKL.

The genes are TRBV6-5 and TRBJ2-1; the match to TRBD2 covers 9 bases. The CDR3 is 13 residues long. Per the germline V gene, CDR1 is MNHEY and CDR2 is SVGAGI. Trimming took 6 bases from V and 6 from J; bases not matched to a gene: 3. The CDR3 is CASRASGINEQFF. The CDR3 DNA follows: TGTGCCAGCAGGGCTAGCGGGATCAATGAGCAGTTCTTC.

The rearrangement joins TRBV5-6 to TRBJ2-1, with 9 bases lining up with TRBD2. From germline, CDR1 is SGHDT and CDR2 YYEEEE. V lost 4 bases, J lost 6 bases, and 8 bases stayed unmatched. This CDR3 region has 15 residues. The CDR3 nucleotides read TGTGCCAGCAGCCCCATAGCGGGAGATGTCAATGAGCAGTTCTTC. Protein: CASSPIAGDVNEQFF.